These 28 T cell receptor beta chains were sequenced from one sample in a study of T-cell memory formation after mild COVID-19. TCRdb used MiXCR to reprocess the 5' RACE reads, holding one entry per CDR3 protein. The sample yields 400,000 to 500,000 distinct CDR3 sequences, around 17% seen once. Sequences were obtained from PBMCs or a T cell subset sorted from them (not recorded which). Every receptor here comes from a man between 18 and 35 years old who had mild COVID-19 (a few samples of this study predate the infection). Cell type and time point are not known.

The chain is built from TRBV20-1 and TRBJ2-7, with 7 nucleotides matching TRBD1. The CDR3 runs 15 residues. Germline V gene lookup returns CDR1 DFQATT and CDR2 SNEGSKA (reference sequence). V was pared by 1 base and J by 0 bases, with 6 bases of the junction left unmatched. CDR3 residues: CSARGLDRASYEQYF. DNA of the CDR3: TGCAGTGCTAGAGGCCTTGACAGGGCCTCCTACGAGCAGTACTTC.

This clonotype was seen only a few times. The chain has TRBV6-2 or TRBV6-3 and TRBJ2-7; 7 bases agree with TRBD1. This CDR3 contains 14 residues. CDR1 and CDR2 from the germline V gene are MNHEY and SVGEGT. The ends lost 4 bases at V and 5 bases at J; junction bases unmatched: 8. The CDR3 protein is CASSSLIQGNEQYF. The CDR3 DNA reads as TGTGCCAGCAGTTCGCTAATACAGGGGAACGAGCAGTACTTC.

This clonotype was counted only a few times. An end of the junction does not agree with germline; a read error may underlie this. V and J are TRBV27 and TRBJ1-1, with D possibly being TRBD1 (6 bases). Germline V gene data show CDR1 as MNHEY and CDR2 as SMNVEV (reference sequence). The CDR3 totals 19 residues. The chain's CDR3 is CASRTFDRRRAIIDTEAFF. The DNA of the CDR3 is TGTGCCAGCAGGACCTTCGACAGGCGTCGCGCGATTATAGACACCGAAGCTTTCTTT.

The chain recombines TRBV5-1 with TRBJ2-2; D unresolved. Looked up from germline, CDR1 is SGHRS and CDR2 is YFSETQ. The V and J ends lost 5 bases and 4 bases respectively, with 9 bases between them. This CDR3 has 13 amino acids. CDR3 protein: CASSIRATGELFF. The CDR3 bases are TGCGCCAGCAGTATCCGGGCCACCGGGGAGCTGTTTTTT.

V and J are TRBV6-2 or TRBV6-3 and TRBJ2-7; possibly TRBD2 for D (5 bases). V dropped 6 bases and J dropped 3 bases, with 18 bases sitting between them. Per germline, CDR1 MNHEY and CDR2 SVGEGT. The CDR3 extends over 15 amino acids. The CDR3, as DNA: TGTGCCAGCAGCAGGACCCACGAGGGAGACTACGAGCAGTACTTC. Residues: CASSRTHEGDYEQYF.

This clonotype was counted a few times. This sequence joins TRBV5-1 and TRBJ1-1; D may be TRBD1 (5 bases). Germline V gene lookup returns CDR1 SGHRS and CDR2 YFSETQ. V lost 2 bases, J lost 4 bases, and 9 bases lay in between. The CDR3 sequence is 13 residues long. As DNA, the CDR3 is TGCGCCAGCAGCTTTTCAGGGACCACTGAAGCTTTCTTT. This translates into CASSFSGTTEAFF.

This clonotype was picked up a small number of times. This sequence joins TRBV11-2 and TRBJ2-7, with D possibly TRBD1 on 6 matching bases. Between the trimmed V and J ends, which lost 0 bases and 2 bases, there was a span of 17 bases. The germline V gene has CDR1 SGHAT and CDR2 FQNNGV. The CDR3 length is 17 residues. CDR3 region: CASSLDPGTSFPYEQYV. The CDR3 region has the DNA TGTGCCAGCAGCTTAGATCCCGGGACAAGCTTCCCCTACGAGCAGTACGTC.

The chain recombines TRBV7-2 with TRBJ2-1, with D possibly TRBD2 on 6 matching bases. V was shortened by 5 bases and J by 8 bases, with 16 bases between the two germline ends. Germline V gene data show CDR1 as SGHTA and CDR2 as FQGNSA. CDR3 length: 14 residues. As DNA, the CDR3 is TGTGCCAGCAGCGGGACTTCTTTAGGGGATGAGCAGTTCTTC. Its translation: CASSGTSLGDEQFF.

J is TRBJ2-3 and V is TRBV7-2; D is perhaps TRBD1 (6 bases). Germline CDR1 is SGHTA and CDR2 is FQGNSA. The CDR3 is 11 amino acids. V was clipped by 5 bases and J by 8 bases, with 8 bases between them. As DNA, the CDR3 is TGTGCCAGCAGCGGACAGATTACGCAGTATTTT. It yields the protein CASSGQITQYF.

In this sample, this clonotype turned up a few times. The chain joins TRBV5-1 to TRBJ2-1; D gene unclear. The V gene lost 5 bases and the J gene lost 1 base, with 13 bases spanning the gap. The germline V gene encodes CDR1 SGHRS and CDR2 YFSETQ. This CDR3 spans 15 amino acids. The CDR3 protein is CASSVGSASYNEQFF. The CDR3 coding sequence is TGCGCCAGCAGTGTTGGCAGCGCGTCCTACAATGAGCAGTTCTTC. Looking up the rest from reference TRBV5-1 and TRBJ2-1 gives the full variable domain: KAGVTQTPRYLIKTRGQQVTLSCSPISGHRSVSWYQQTPGQGLQFLFEYFSETQRNKGNFPGRFSGRQFSNSRSEMNVSTLELGDSALYLCASSVGSASYNEQFFGPGTRLTVL.

This clonotype has only a few counts. CDR3 loop: CASSLRTDVVETQYF. The CDR3 region has the DNA TGTGCCAGCAGCTTAAGGACCGACGTGGTTGAGACCCAGTACTTC. This sequence joins TRBV7-9 and TRBJ2-5; D gene uncertain. Germline CDR1 SEHNR, CDR2 FQNEAQ (reference sequence). V was shortened by 2 bases and J by 5 bases, with 15 bases between the two germline ends. The CDR3 length is 15 residues.

This chain connects TRBV12-3 or TRBV12-4 to TRBJ1-2, with 7 bases fitting TRBD1. J gave up 2 bases and V 4 bases, and 7 bases lay outside the gene matches. This CDR3 has 15 amino acids. CDR3 DNA sequence: TGTGCCAGCAGTTCAGGACAGGTTGTAAACTATGGCTACACCTTC. Amino acids: CASSSGQVVNYGYTF.

This clonotype was seen repeatedly, ten times or more. V and J are TRBV12-3 or TRBV12-4 and TRBJ2-2; no firm D call. V gave up 7 bases and J gave up 0 bases, with 0 bases separating them. The CDR3 is 11 residues long. The CDR3 DNA follows: TGTGCCAGCACGAACACCGGGGAGCTGTTTTTT. Its translation: CASTNTGELFF.

The chain couples TRBV5-5 to TRBJ2-2; D not resolved. V shed 4 bases and J shed 0 bases, with 13 bases lying between them. CDR1 and CDR2 from the germline V gene are SGHKS and YYEKEE (reference sequence). This CDR3 region has 16 residues. This chain's CDR3 is CASSLTLGANTGELFF. Here the CDR3 DNA reads TGTGCCAGCAGCCTTACCCTGGGTGCGAACACCGGGGAGCTGTTTTTT.

The chain has TRBV24-1 and TRBJ2-2; 9 bases match TRBD1. There are 16 residues in the CDR3. V lost 4 bases and J lost 9; bases outside the gene matches: 11. Germline V CDR1 and CDR2: KGHDR, SFDVKD. The CDR3 coding sequence is TGTGCCACCAGTGACCGCGGGACAGGGACGACCTGGGAGCTGTTTTTT. Translated: CATSDRGTGTTWELFF.

This clonotype was counted at least ten times. The CDR3 sequence is CASSDGTRSTDTQYF. CDR3 DNA sequence: TGTGCCAGCAGTGACGGGACTAGATCTACAGATACGCAGTATTTT. The J gene is TRBJ2-3, the V gene TRBV12-3 or TRBV12-4, with 8 bases that match TRBD2. The CDR3 is 15 residues long. The junction had 7 bases not matched to a gene; V was cut back by 5 bases and J by 3 bases.

This clonotype was detected only a few times. This chain connects TRBV5-1 to TRBJ2-5, with 12 bases aligning to TRBD1. The CDR3 is 16 amino acids. Trimming removed 4 bases from V and 5 bases from J; junction bases left unmatched: 9. Germline V CDR1 and CDR2: SGHRS, YFSETQ. The CDR3 DNA reads TGCGCCAGCAGCCCAACCGGGACAGGGGGCGAGGAGACCCAGTACTTC. It translates to CASSPTGTGGEETQYF.

This clonotype was seen many times. The chain uses TRBV28 and TRBJ2-3, with D unclear. The CDR3 consists of 15 residues. V was pared by 8 bases and J by 2 bases, with 17 bases between. CDR1 and CDR2 from the germline V gene are MDHEN and SYDVKM. CDR3 sequence (DNA): TGTGCCAGCTCGATTGGCGCCAGCTCCACAGATACGCAGTATTTT. As protein: CASSIGASSTDTQYF.

This rearrangement joins TRBV12-3 or TRBV12-4 to TRBJ2-5; 8 bases line up with TRBD2. There are 15 residues in the CDR3. V dropped 3 bases and J dropped 7; count of bases not matched to a gene: 10. CDR3 sequence reads: CASSFTRGGRGTQYF. In DNA, the CDR3 is TGTGCCAGCAGTTTTACTCGGGGGGGCCGGGGGACCCAGTACTTC.

This chain connects TRBV29-1 to TRBJ2-1; D is ambiguous. The V end lost 5 bases, the J end lost 8 bases, and 16 bases lay between the germline ends. Germline V gene lookup returns CDR1 SQVTM and CDR2 ANQGSEA. The length of the CDR3 is 13 residues. The CDR3 here is CSVLGLMVDEQFF. The DNA of the CDR3 is TGCAGCGTTCTAGGCCTGATGGTGGATGAGCAGTTCTTC.

The chain carries TRBV7-9 and TRBJ2-2, with D tentatively TRBD1 (6 bases). V was clipped by 8 bases and J by 1 base, with 14 bases between them. The CDR3 runs 15 residues. CDR1 is SEHNR and CDR2 is FQNEAQ in the germline V gene (reference sequence). In DNA, the CDR3 is TGTGCCAGCCGCCGTTCGGGACAGAACACCGGGGAGCTGTTTTTT. The encoded protein is CASRRSGQNTGELFF.

This clonotype has just a few counts. The genes are TRBV29-1 and TRBJ1-1, with 8 bases identical to TRBD1. CDR3 size: 12 residues. Germline-derived CDR1 and CDR2 are SQVTM and ANQGSEA. J was trimmed by 4 bases and V by 7 bases; bases with no gene match: 5. CDR3 in amino acids: CSADREVTEAFF. The CDR3 DNA reads as TGCAGCGCGGACAGGGAGGTCACTGAAGCTTTCTTT. The full variable domain, rest sourced from reference TRBV29-1 and TRBJ1-1, is SAVISQKPSRDICQRGTSLTIQCQVDSQVTMMFWYRQQPGQSLTLIATANQGSEATYESGFVIDKFPISRPNLTFSTLTVSNMSPEDSSIYLCSADREVTEAFFGQGTRLTVV.

This clonotype was detected only a few times. The chain has TRBV12-3 or TRBV12-4 and TRBJ2-5; 13 bases are shared with TRBD2. The CDR3 totals 14 residues. Trimming removed 9 bases from V and 1 base from J; junction bases left unmatched: 2. This CDR3 is CASGTSGVQETQYF. The CDR3 region has the DNA TGTGCCAGTGGGACTAGCGGGGTCCAAGAGACCCAGTACTTC.

The CDR3 region is CASSARPGGDEKLFF. As DNA, the CDR3 is TGCGCCAGCAGTGCCCGACCAGGAGGGGATGAAAAACTGTTTTTT. V usage is TRBV4-1 and J usage is TRBJ1-4; maybe TRBD1 (5 bases). CDR1 and CDR2 from the germline V gene are MGHRA and YSYEKL. Trimming took 6 bases from V and 6 from J, leaving 17 bases between them. The CDR3 covers 15 residues.

This clonotype was seen repeatedly, ten times or more. V usage is TRBV6-6 and J usage is TRBJ1-5; the D is unclear. The CDR3 loop spans 13 amino acids. V was trimmed by 3 bases and J by 7 bases, leaving 10 bases between them. CDR1 and CDR2 (germline): MNHNY, SVGAGI (reference sequence). The CDR3 is CASSYGLGQPQHF. The CDR3 DNA sequence: TGTGCCAGCAGTTATGGCTTGGGGCAGCCCCAGCATTTT.

This clonotype occurred a few times. The chain uses TRBV4-1 and TRBJ1-2; 9 positions match TRBD1. This CDR3 spans 16 amino acids. The V gene end was trimmed by 1 base and the J gene end by 5 bases; junction bases not matched to a gene: 8. The germline CDR1 and CDR2 sequences are MGHRA and YSYEKL. CDR3 nucleotide sequence: TGCGCCAGCAGCCAAGGTACCCTGACAGGGGGATATGGCTACACCTTC. This encodes CASSQGTLTGGYGYTF.

There are many counts of this clonotype. V is TRBV29-1 and J is TRBJ2-5; D is unclear. Trimming shortened V by 7 bases and J by 5 bases, and 14 bases separated the two germline ends. Germline V gene data show CDR1 as SQVTM and CDR2 as ANQGSEA. This CDR3 has 12 residues. The DNA of the CDR3 is TGCAGCGCCACGAGCCCCTGGGAGACCCAGTACTTC. This sequence encodes CSATSPWETQYF.

The genes are TRBV5-1 and TRBJ2-5, with 7 bases fitting TRBD1. After removal of 4 bases from V and 1 base from J, the junction contained 4 bases not matched to a gene. CDR3 length: 14 residues. Germline CDR1 and CDR2: SGHRS and YFSETQ. CDR3 nucleotide sequence: TGCGCCAGCAGCACGGGACAGCTCCAAGAGACCCAGTACTTC. Its translation is CASSTGQLQETQYF.